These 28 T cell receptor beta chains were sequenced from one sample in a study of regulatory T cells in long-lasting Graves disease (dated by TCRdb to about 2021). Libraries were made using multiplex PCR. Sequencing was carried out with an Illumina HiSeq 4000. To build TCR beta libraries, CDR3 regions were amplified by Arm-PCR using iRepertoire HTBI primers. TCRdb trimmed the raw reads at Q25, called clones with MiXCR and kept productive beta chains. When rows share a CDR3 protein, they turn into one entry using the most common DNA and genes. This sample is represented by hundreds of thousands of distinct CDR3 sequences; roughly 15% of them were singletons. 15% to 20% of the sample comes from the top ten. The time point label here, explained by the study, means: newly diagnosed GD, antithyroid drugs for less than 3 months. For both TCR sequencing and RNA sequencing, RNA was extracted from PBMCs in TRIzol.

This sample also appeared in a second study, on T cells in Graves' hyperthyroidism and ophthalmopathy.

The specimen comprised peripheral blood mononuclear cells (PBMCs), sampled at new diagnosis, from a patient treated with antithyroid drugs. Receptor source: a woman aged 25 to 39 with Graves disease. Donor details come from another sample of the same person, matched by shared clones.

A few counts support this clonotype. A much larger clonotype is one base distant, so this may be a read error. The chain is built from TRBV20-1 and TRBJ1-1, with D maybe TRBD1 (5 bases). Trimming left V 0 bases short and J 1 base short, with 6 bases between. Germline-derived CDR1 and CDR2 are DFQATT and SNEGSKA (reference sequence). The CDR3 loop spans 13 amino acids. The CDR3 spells CSARDGGNTEAFF. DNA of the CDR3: TGCAGTGCTAGAGATGGGGGGAACACTGAAGCTTTCTTT.

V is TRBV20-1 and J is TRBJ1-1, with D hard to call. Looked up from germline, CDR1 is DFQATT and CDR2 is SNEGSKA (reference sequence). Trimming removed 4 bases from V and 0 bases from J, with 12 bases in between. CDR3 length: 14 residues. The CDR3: CSATRTSMNTEAFF. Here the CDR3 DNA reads TGCAGTGCTACGAGGACGTCCATGAACACTGAAGCTTTCTTT.

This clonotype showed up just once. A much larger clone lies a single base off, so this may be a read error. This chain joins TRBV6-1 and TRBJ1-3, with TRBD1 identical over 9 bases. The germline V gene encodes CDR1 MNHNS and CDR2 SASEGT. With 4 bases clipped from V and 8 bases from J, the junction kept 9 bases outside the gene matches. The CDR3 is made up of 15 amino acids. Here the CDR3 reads CASSGGTGFGDTIYF. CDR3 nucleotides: TGTGCCAGCAGTGGAGGGACAGGGTTCGGAGACACCATATATTTT.

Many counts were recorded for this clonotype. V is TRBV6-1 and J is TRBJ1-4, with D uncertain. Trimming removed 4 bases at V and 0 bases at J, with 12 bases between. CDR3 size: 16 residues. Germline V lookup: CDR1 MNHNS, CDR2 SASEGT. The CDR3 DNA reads TGTGCCAGCAGTGCGGACTCATTTGCAACTAATGAAAAACTGTTTTTT. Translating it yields CASSADSFATNEKLFF.

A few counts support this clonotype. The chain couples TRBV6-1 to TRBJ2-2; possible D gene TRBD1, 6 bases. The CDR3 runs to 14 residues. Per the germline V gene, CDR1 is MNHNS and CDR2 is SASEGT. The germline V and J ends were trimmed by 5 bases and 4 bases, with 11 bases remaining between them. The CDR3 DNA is TGTGCCAGCAGTCGGACAGAAACCACCGGGGAGCTGTTTTTT. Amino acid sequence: CASSRTETTGELFF.

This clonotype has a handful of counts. This CDR3 reads CASSQASNTEAFF. DNA for the CDR3: TGTGCCAGCTCACAGGCCTCGAACACTGAAGCTTTCTTT. The chain has TRBV18 and TRBJ1-1; D call uncertain. Germline V gene sequence: CDR1 KGHSH, CDR2 LQKENI. Trimming cost V 4 bases and J 1 base, with 7 bases left between them. There are 13 residues in the CDR3. The variable domain in full, with the rest retrieved from reference TRBV18 and TRBJ1-1, is NAGVMQNPRHLVRRRGQEARLRCSPMKGHSHVYWYRQLPEEGLKFMVYLQKENIIDESGMPKERFSAEFPKEGPSILRIQQVVRGDSAAYFCASSQASNTEAFFGQGTRLTVV.

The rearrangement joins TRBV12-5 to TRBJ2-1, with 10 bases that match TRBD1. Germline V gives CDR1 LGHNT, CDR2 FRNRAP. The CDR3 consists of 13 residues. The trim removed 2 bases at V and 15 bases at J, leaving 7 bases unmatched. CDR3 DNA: TGTGCTAGTGGTTTGCTGCTGACAGGGGGCCTGTTCTTC. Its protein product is CASGLLLTGGLFF.

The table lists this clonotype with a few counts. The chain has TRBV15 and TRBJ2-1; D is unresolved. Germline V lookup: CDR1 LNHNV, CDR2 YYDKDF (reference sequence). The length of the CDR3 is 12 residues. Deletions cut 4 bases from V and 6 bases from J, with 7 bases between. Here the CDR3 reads CATSTPGNEQFF. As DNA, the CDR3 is TGTGCCACCAGCACCCCCGGCAATGAGCAGTTCTTC.

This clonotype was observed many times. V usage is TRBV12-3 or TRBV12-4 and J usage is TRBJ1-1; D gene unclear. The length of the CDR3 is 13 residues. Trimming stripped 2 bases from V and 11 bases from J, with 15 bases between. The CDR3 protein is CASSLHIKGLAFF. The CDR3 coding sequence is TGTGCCAGCAGTTTACATATAAAGGGTCTGGCTTTCTTT.

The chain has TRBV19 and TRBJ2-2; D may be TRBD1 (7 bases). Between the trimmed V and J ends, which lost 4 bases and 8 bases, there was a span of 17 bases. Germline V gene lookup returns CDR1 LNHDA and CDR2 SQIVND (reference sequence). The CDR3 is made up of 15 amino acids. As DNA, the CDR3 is TGTGCCAGTAGTACCCAGGGACAGCGGGTAGGGGAGCTGTTTTTT. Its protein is CASSTQGQRVGELFF.

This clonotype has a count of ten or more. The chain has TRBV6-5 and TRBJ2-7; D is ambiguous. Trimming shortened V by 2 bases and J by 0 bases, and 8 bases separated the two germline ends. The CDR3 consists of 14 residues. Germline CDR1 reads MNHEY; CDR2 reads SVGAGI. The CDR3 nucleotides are TGTGCCAGCAGTTACGGCCAGAGCTCCTACGAGCAGTACTTC. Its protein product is CASSYGQSSYEQYF.

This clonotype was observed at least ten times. CDR3 amino acids: CASSLPARGGSNQPQHF. The CDR3 DNA reads as TGTGCCAGCAGTTTACCGGCCAGGGGCGGGAGCAATCAGCCCCAGCATTTT. The genes are TRBV28 and TRBJ1-5; D is perhaps TRBD1 (6 bases). The CDR3 covers 17 residues. The germline V gene has CDR1 MDHEN and CDR2 SYDVKM. V gave up 2 bases and J gave up 1 base, with 15 bases separating them.

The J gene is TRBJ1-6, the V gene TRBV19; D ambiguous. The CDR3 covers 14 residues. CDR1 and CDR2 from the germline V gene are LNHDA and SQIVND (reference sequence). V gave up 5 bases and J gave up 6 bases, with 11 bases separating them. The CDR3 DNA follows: TGTGCCAGTAGTTTCGGCGGTCGTAATTCACCCCTCCACTTT. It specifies CASSFGGRNSPLHF.

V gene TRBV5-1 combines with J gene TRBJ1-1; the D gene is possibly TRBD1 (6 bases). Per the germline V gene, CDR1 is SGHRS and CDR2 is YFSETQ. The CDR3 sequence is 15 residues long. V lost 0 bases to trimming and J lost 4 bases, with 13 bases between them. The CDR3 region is CASSLVPGALTEAFF. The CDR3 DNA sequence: TGCGCCAGCAGCTTGGTTCCGGGGGCCCTCACTGAAGCTTTCTTT.

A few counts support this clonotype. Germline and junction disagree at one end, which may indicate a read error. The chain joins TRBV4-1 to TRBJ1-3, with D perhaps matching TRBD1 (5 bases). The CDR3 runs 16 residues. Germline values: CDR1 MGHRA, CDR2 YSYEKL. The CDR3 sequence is CASSQEEGPAGNTTYF. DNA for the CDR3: TGCGCCAGCAGCCAAGAGGAGGGACCGGCTGGAAACACCACATATTTT.

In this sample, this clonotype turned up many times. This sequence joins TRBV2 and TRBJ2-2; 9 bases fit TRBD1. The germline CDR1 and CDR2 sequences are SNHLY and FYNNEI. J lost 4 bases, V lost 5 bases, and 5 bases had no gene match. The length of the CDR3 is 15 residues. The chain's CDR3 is CASSLGQGSTGELFF. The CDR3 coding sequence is TGTGCCAGCAGTCTCGGACAGGGGAGCACCGGGGAGCTGTTTTTT. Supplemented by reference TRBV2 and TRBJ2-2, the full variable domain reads EPEVTQTPSHQVTQMGQEVILRCVPISNHLYFYWYRQILGQKVEFLVSFYNNEISEKSEIFDDQFSVERPDGSNFTLKIRSTKLEDSAMYFCASSLGQGSTGELFFGEGSRLTVL.

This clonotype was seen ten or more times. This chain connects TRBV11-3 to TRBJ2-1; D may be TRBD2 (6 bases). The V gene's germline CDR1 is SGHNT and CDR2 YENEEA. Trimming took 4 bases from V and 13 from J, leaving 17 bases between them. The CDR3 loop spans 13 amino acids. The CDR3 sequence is CASSSTAGGPQFF. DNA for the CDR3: TGTGCCAGCAGCTCAACCGCCGGGGGACCTCAGTTCTTC.

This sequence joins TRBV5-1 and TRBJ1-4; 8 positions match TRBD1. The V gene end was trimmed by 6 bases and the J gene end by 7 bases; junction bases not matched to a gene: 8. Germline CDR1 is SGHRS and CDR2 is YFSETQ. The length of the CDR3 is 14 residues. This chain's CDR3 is CASTFRGLGEKLFF. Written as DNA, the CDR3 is TGCGCCAGCACGTTCAGGGGGCTCGGTGAAAAACTGTTTTTT.

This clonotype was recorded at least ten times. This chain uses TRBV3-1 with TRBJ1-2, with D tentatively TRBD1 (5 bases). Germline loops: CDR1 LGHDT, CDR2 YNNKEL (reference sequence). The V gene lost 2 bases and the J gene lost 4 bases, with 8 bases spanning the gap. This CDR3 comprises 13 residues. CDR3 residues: CASSQRQIYGYTF. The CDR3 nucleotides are TGTGCCAGCAGCCAACGACAGATCTATGGCTACACCTTC.

The DNA for the CDR3 is TGTGCCAGCACCTTAGCGGTCCGCTCCTACAATGAGCAGTTCTTC. It codes for CASTLAVRSYNEQFF. The rearrangement joins TRBV2 to TRBJ2-1; tentatively, D is TRBD2 (6 bases). Germline V CDR1 and CDR2: SNHLY, FYNNEI. CDR3 length: 15 amino acids. Trimming stripped 7 bases from V and 0 bases from J, with 13 bases between.

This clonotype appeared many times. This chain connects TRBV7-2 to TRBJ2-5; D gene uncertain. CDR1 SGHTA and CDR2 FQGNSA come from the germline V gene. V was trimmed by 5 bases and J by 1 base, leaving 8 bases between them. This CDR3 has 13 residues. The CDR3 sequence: CASSVIRQETQYF. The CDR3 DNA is TGTGCCAGCAGCGTAATTCGCCAAGAGACCCAGTACTTC.

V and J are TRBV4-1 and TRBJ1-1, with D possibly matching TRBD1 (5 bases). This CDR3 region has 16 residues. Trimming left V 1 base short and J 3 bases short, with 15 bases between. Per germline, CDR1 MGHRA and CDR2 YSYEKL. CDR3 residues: CASSQGAGVSHTEAFF. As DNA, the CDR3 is TGCGCCAGCAGCCAAGGAGCGGGGGTTAGTCACACTGAAGCTTTCTTT.

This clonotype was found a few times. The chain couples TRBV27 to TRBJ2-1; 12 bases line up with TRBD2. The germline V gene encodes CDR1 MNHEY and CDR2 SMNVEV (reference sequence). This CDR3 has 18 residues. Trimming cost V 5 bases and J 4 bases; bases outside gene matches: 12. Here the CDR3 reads CASSTSRLAGVGYNEQFF. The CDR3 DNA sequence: TGTGCCAGCAGTACCTCACGACTAGCGGGAGTGGGGTACAATGAGCAGTTCTTC.

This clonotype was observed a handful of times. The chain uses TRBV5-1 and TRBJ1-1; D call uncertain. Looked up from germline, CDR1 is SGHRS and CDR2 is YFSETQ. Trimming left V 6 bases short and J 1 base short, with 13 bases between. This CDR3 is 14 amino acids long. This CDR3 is CASKSFSGNTEAFF. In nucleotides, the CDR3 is TGCGCCAGCAAGAGTTTCAGTGGGAACACTGAAGCTTTCTTT.

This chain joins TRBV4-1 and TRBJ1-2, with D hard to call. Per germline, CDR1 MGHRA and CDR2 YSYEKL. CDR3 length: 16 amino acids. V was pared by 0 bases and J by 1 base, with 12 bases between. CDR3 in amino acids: CASSQEVTKINYGYTF. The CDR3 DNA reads TGCGCCAGCAGCCAAGAAGTCACCAAAATTAACTATGGCTACACCTTC.

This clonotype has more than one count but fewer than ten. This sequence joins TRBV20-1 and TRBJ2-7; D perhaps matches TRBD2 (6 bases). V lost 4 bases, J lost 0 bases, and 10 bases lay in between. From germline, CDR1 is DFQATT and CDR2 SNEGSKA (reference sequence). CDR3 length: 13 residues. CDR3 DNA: TGCAGTGCTATAGGGACTTACTCCTACGAGCAGTACTTC. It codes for CSAIGTYSYEQYF.

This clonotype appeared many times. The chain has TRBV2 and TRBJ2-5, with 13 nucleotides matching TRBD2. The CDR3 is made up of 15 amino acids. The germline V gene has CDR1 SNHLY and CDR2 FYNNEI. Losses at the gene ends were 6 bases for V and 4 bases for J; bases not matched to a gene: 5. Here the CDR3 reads CASRRTSGSGETQYF. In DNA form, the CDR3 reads TGTGCCAGCAGGAGGACTAGCGGGAGTGGAGAGACCCAGTACTTC. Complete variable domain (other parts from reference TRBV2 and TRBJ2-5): EPEVTQTPSHQVTQMGQEVILRCVPISNHLYFYWYRQILGQKVEFLVSFYNNEISEKSEIFDDQFSVERPDGSNFTLKIRSTKLEDSAMYFCASRRTSGSGETQYFGPGTRLLVL.

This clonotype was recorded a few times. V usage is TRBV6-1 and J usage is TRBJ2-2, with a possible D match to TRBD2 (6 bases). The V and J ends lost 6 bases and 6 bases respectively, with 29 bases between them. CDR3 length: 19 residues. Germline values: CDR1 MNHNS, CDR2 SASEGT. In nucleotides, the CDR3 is TGTGCCAGCAGCCTAAGAATCATCGGGACTGGGCTTTTCTCCGGGGAGCTGTTTTTT. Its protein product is CASSLRIIGTGLFSGELFF.